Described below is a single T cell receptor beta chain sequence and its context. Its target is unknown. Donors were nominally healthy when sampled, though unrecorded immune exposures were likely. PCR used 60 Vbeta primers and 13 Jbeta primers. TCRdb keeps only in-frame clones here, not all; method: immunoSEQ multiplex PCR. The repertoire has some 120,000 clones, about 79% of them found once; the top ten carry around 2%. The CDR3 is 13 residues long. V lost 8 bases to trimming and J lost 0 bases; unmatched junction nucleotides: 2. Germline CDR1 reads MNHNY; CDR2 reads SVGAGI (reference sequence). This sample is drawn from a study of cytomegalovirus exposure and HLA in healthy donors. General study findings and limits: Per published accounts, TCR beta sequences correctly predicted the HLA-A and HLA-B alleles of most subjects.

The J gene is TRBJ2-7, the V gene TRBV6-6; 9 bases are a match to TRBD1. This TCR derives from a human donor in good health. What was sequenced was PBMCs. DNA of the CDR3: TGTGCCAGCGTGACAGGGGGCTCCTACGAGCAGTACTTC. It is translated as CASVTGGSYEQYF.